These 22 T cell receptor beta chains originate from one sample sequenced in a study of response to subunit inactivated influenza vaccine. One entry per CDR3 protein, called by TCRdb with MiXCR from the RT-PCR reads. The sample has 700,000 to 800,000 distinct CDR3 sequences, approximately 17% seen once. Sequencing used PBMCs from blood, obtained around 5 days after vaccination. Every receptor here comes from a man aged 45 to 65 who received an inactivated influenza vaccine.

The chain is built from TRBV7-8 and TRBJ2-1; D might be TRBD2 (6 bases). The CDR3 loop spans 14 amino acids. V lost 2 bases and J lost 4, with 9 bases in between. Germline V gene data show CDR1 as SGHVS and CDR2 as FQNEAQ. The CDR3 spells CASSLLAIYNEQFF. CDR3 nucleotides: TGTGCCAGCAGCTTACTAGCGATATACAATGAGCAGTTCTTC.

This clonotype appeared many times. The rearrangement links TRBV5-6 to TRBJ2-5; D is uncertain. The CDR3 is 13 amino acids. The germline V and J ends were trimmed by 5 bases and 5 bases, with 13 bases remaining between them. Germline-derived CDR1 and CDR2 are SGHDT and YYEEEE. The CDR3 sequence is CASSSGPGETQYF. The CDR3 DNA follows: TGTGCCAGCAGTTCCGGGCCAGGCGAGACCCAGTACTTC.

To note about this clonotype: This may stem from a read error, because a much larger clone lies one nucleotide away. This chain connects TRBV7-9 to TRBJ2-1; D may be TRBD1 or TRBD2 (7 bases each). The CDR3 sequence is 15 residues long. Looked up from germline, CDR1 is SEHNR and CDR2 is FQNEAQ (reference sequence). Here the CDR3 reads CASSIAGGGSNEQFF. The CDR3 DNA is TGTGCCAGCAGCATAGCAGGGGGGGGTTCGAATGAGCAGTTCTTC.

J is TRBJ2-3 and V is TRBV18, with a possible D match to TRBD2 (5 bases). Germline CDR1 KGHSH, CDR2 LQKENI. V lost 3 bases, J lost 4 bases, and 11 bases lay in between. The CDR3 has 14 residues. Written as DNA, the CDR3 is TGTGCCAGCTCACCGGTCGGGGATTCAGATACGCAGTATTTT. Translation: CASSPVGDSDTQYF.

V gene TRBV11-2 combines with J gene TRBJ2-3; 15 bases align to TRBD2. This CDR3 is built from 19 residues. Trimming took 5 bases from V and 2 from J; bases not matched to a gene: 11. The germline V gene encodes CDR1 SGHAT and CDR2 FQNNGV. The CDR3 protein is CASSRRTSGGAPSTDTQYF. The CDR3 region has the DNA TGTGCCAGCAGCCGACGGACTAGCGGGGGGGCTCCTTCCACAGATACGCAGTATTTT. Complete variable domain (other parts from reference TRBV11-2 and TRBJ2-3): EAGVAQSPRYKIIEKRQSVAFWCNPISGHATLYWYQQILGQGPKLLIQFQNNGVVDDSQLPKDRFSAERLKGVDSTLKIQPAKLEDSAVYLCASSRRTSGGAPSTDTQYFGPGTRLTVL.

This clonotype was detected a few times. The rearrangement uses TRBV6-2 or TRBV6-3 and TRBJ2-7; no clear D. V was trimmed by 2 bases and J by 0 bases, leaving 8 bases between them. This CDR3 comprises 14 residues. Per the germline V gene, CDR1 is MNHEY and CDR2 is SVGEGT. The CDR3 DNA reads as TGTGCCAGCAGTTACGTTGTGCCCTCCTACGAGCAGTACTTC. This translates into CASSYVVPSYEQYF.

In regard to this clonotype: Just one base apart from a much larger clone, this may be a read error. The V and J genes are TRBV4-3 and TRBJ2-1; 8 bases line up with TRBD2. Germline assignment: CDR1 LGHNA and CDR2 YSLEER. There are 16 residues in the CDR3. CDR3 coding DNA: TGCGCCAGCAGCCAGGTAGCGGGAAGCTCCTACAATGAGCAGCTCTTC. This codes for CASSQVAGSSYNEQLF.

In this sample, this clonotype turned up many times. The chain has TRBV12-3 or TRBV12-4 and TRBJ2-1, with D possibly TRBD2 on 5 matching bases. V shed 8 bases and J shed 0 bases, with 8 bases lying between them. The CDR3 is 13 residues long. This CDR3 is CASLGGSYNEQFF. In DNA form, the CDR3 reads TGTGCCAGCCTAGGAGGCTCCTACAATGAGCAGTTCTTC.

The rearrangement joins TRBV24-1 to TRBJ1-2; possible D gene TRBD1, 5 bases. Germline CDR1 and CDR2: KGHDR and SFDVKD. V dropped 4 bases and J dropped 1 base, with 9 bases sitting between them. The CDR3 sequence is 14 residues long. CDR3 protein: CATSDNRNNYGYTF. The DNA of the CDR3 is TGTGCCACCAGTGACAACAGGAATAACTATGGCTACACCTTC.

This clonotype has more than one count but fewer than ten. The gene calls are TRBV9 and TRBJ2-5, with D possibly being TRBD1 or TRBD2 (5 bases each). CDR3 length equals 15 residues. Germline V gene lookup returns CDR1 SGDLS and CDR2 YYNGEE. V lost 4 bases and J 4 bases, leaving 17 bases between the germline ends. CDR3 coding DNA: TGTGCCAGCAGCAAGAGGGACCTTTACGGAGAGACCCAGTACTTC. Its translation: CASSKRDLYGETQYF.

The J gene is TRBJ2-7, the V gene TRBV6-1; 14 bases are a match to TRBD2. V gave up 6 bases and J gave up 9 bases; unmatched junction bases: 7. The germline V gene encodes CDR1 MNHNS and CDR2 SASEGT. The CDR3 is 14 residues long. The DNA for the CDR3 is TGTGCCAGCAGACCGGGACTAGCGGGAGATGGGCAGTACTTC. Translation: CASRPGLAGDGQYF.

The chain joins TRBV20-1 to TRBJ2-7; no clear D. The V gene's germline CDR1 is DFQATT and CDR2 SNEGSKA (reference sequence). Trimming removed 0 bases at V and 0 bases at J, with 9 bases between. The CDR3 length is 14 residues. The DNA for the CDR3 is TGCAGTGCTAGAGATGGTAGGAGCTCCTACGAGCAGTACTTC. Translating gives CSARDGRSSYEQYF.

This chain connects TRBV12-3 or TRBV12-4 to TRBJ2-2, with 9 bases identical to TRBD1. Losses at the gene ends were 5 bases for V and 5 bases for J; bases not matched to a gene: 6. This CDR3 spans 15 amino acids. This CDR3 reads CASSRTGAGTGELFF. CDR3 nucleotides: TGTGCCAGCAGTAGGACAGGGGCGGGGACCGGGGAGCTGTTTTTT.

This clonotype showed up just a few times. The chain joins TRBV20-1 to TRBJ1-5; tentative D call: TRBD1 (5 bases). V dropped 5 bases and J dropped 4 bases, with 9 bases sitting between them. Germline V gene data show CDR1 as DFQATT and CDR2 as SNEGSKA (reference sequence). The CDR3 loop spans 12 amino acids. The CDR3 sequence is CSAAKGNQPQHF. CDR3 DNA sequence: TGCAGTGCTGCTAAGGGGAATCAGCCCCAGCATTTT.

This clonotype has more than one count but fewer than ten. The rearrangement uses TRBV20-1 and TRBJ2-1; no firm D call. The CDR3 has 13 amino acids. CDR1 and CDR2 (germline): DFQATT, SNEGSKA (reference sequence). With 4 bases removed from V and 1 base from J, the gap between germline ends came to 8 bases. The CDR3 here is CSATGQSYNEQFF. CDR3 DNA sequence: TGCAGTGCTACTGGTCAGTCCTACAATGAGCAGTTCTTC.

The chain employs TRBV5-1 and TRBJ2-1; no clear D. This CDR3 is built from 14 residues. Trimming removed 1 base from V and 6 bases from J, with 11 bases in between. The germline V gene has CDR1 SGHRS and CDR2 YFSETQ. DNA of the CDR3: TGCGCCAGCAGCTTGTTCGGCACCGGCAATGAGCAGTTCTTC. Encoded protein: CASSLFGTGNEQFF. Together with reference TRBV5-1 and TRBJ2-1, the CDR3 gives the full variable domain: KAGVTQTPRYLIKTRGQQVTLSCSPISGHRSVSWYQQTPGQGLQFLFEYFSETQRNKGNFPGRFSGRQFSNSRSEMNVSTLELGDSALYLCASSLFGTGNEQFFGPGTRLTVL.

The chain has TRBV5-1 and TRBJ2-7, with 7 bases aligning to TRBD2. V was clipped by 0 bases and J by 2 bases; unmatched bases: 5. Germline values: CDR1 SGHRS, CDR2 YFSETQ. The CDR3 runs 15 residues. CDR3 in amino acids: CASSLEGGGTYEQYF. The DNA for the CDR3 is TGCGCCAGCAGCTTGGAGGGCGGGGGAACCTACGAGCAGTACTTC.

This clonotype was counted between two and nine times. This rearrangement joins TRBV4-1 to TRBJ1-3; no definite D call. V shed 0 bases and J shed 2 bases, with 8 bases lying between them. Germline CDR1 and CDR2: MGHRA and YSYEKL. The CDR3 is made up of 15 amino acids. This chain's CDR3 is CASSQEREPGNTIYF. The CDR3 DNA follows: TGCGCCAGCAGCCAAGAAAGGGAACCTGGAAACACCATATATTTT.

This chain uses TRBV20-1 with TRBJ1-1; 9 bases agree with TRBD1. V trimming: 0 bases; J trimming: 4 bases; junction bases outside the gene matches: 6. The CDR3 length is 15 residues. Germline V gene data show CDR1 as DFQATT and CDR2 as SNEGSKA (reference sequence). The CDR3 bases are TGCAGTGCTAGAGAAAGGACAGGGGTGAGCACTGAAGCTTTCTTT. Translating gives CSARERTGVSTEAFF.

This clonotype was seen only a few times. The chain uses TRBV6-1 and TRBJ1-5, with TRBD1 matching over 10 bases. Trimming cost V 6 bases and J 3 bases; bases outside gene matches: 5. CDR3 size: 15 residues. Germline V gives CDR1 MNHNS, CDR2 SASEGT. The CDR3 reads CASRSGTGVNQPQHF. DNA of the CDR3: TGTGCCAGCAGATCAGGGACAGGGGTCAATCAGCCCCAGCATTTT.

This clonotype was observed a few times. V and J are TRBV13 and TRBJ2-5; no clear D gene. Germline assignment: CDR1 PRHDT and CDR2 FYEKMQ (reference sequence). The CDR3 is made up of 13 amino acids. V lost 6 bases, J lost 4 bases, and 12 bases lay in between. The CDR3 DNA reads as TGTGCCAGCAGTGAAGAGTTCGGAGAGACCCAGTACTTC. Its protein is CASSEEFGETQYF.

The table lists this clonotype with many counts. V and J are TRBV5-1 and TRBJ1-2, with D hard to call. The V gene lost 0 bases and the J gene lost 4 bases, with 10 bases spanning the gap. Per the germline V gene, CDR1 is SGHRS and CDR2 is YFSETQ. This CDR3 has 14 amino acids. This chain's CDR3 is CASSLDGRSYGYTF. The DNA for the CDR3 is TGCGCCAGCAGCTTGGATGGACGGAGCTATGGCTACACCTTC.